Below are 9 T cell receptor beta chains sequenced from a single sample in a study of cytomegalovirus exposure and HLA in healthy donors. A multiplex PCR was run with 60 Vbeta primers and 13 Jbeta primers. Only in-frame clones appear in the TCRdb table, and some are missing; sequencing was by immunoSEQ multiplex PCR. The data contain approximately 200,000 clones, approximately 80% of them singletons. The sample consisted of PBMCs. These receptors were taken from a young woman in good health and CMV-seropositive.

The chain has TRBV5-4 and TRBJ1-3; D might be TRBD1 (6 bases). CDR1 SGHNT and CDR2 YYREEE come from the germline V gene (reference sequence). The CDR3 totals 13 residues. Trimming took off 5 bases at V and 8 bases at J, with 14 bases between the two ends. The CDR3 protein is CASSRGALDTIYF. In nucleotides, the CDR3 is TGTGCCAGCAGTCGGGGGGCATTAGACACCATATATTTT. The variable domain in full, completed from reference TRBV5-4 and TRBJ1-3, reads ETGVTQSPTHLIKTRGQQVTLRCSSQSGHNTVSWYQQALGQGPQFIFQYYREEENGRGNFPPRFSGLQFPNYSSELNVNALELDDSALYLCASSRGALDTIYFGEGSWLTVV.

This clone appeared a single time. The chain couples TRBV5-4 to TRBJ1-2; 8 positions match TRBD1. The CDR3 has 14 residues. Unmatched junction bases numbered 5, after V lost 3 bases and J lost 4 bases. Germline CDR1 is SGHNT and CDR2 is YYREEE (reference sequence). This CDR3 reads CASSWTQGGYGYTF. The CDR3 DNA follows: TGTGCCAGCAGCTGGACACAGGGGGGCTATGGCTACACCTTC.

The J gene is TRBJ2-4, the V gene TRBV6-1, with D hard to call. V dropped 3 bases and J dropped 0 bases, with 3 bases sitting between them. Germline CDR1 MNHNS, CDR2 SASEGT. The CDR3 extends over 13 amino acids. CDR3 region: CASSDLAKNIQYF. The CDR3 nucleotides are TGTGCCAGCAGTGACCTAGCCAAAAACATTCAGTACTTC.

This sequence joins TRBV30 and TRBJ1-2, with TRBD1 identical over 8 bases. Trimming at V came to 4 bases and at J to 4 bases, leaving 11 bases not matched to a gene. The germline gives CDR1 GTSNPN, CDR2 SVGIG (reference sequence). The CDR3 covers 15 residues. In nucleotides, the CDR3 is TGTGCCTGGAACGGGGACAGGAACCTCTTCTATGGCTACACCTTC. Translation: CAWNGDRNLFYGYTF.

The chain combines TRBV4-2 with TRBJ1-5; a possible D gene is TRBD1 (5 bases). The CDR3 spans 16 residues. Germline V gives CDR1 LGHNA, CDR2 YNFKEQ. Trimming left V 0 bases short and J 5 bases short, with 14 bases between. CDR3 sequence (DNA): TGTGCCAGCAGCCAAGAGGAGGGGTACGGCGATCAGCCCCAGCATTTT. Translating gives CASSQEEGYGDQPQHF.

The CDR3 protein is CASSYGLQYEQYF. As DNA, the CDR3 is TGTGCCAGCAGTTACGGCCTTCAGTACGAGCAGTACTTC. The chain employs TRBV6-6 and TRBJ2-7; D unresolved. The CDR3 sequence is 13 residues long. Germline lookup yields CDR1 MNHNY and CDR2 SVGAGI (reference sequence). Trimming stripped 2 bases from V and 4 bases from J, with 9 bases between.

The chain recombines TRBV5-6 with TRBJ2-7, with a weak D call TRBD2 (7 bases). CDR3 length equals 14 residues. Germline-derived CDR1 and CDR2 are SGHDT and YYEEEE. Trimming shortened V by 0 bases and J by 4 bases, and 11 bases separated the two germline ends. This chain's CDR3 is CASSLVGGPYEQYV. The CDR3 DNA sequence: TGTGCCAGCAGCTTGGTGGGGGGGCCTTACGAGCAGTACGTC.

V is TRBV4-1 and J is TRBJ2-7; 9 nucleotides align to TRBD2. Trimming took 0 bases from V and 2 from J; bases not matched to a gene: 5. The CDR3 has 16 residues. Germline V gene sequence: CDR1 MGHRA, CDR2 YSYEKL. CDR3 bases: TGCGCCAGCAGCCAAGAGAGTTTAGCGGGGGCCTACGAGCAGTACTTC. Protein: CASSQESLAGAYEQYF.

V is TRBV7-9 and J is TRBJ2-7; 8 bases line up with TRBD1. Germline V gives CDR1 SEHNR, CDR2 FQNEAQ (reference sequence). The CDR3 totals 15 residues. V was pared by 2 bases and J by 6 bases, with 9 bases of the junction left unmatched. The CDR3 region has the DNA TGTGCCAGCAGCTTACTCCAGGGGGCGGATGCCGAGCAGTACTTC. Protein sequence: CASSLLQGADAEQYF.